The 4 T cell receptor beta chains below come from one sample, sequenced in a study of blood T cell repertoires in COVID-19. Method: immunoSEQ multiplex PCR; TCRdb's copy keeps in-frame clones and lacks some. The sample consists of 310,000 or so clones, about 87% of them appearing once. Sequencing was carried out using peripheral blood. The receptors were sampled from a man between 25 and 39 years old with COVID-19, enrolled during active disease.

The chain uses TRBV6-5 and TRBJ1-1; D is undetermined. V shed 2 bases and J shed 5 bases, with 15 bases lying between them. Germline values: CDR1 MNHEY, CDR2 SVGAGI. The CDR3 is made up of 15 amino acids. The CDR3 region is CASSYVSEGRTEAFF. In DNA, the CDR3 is TGTGCCAGCAGTTACGTCTCCGAGGGAAGAACTGAAGCTTTCTTT.

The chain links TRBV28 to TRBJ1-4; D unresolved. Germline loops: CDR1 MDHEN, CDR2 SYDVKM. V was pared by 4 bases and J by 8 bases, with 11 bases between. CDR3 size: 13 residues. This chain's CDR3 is CASSSPGLEKLFF. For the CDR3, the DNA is TGTGCCAGCAGTTCGCCGGGGTTGGAAAAACTGTTTTTT.

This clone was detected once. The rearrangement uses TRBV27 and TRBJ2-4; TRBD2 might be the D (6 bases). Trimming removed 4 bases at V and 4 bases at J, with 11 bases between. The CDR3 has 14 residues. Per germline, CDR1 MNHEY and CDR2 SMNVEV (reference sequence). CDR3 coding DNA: TGTGCCAGCAGTTCCTGGGGGACTAAAAACATTCAGTACTTC. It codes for CASSSWGTKNIQYF.

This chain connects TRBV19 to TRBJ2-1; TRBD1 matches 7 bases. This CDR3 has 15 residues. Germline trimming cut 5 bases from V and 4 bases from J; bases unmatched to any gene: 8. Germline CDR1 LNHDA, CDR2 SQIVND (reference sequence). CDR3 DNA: TGTGCCAGTAGTTATGCCCGGGACAGATACAATGAGCAGTTCTTC. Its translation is CASSYARDRYNEQFF.